The T cell receptor (beta chain) under discussion was sequenced for a study of spatial heterogeneity in lung cancer. Study-wide points: One measure, the expanded intratumoral alpha and beta TCR count, tracked tumor mutation counts.

This clonotype is labeled medium-sized. The target antigen is unknown. CDR1 is SGDLS and CDR2 is YYNGEE in the germline V gene. Trimming cost V 4 bases and J 3 bases, with 28 bases left between them. This CDR3 spans 19 amino acids. Described time point: sample taken at primary tumor resection. Samples were donated by 72 untreated early-stage non-small cell lung cancer patients. Each CDR3 protein is one row after TCRdb ran MiXCR on the 5' RACE reads. The sample shows 17,000 or so distinct CDR3 sequences, roughly 6% of them seen only once. The receptor was derived from a female donor with early-stage non-small cell lung cancer. The material sequenced was lung tumor tissue, taken at surgery. The chain joins TRBV9 to TRBJ1-1, with a possible D match to TRBD1 (5 bases). DNA of the CDR3: TGTGCCAGCAGCCCTCGTAGTAAGCCAGGGTGGATGGTGTACACTGAAGCTTTCTTT. Translation: CASSPRSKPGWMVYTEAFF.